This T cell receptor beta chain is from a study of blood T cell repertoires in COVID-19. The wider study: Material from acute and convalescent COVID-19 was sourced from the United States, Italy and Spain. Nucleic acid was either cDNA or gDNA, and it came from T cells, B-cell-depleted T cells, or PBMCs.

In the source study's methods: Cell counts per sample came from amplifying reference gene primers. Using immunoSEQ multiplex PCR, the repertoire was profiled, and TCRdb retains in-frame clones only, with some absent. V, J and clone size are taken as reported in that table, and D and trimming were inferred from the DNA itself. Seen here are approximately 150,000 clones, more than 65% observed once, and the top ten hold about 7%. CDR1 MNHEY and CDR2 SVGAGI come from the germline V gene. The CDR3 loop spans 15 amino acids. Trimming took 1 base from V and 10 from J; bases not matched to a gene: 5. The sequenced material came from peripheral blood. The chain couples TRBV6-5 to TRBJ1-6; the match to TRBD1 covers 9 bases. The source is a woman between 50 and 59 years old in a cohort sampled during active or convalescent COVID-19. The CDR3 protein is CASSYWDRVESPLHF. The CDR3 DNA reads TGTGCCAGCAGTTACTGGGACAGGGTAGAATCACCCCTCCACTTT.